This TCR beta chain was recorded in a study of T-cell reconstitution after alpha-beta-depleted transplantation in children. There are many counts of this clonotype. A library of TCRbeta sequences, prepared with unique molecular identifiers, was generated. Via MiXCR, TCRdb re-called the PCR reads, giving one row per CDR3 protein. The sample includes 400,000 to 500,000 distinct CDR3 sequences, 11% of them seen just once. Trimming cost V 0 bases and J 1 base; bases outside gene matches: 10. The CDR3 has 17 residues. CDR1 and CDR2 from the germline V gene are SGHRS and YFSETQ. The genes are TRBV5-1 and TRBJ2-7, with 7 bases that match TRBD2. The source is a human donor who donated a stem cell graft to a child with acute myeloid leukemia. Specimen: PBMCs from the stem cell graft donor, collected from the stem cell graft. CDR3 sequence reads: CASSLASREVRSYEQYF. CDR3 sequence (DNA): TGCGCCAGCAGCTTGGCCTCTCGGGAGGTGAGGTCCTACGAGCAGTACTTC. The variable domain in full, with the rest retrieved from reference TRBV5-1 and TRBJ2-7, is KAGVTQTPRYLIKTRGQQVTLSCSPISGHRSVSWYQQTPGQGLQFLFEYFSETQRNKGNFPGRFSGRQFSNSRSEMNVSTLELGDSALYLCASSLASREVRSYEQYFGPGTRLTVT.